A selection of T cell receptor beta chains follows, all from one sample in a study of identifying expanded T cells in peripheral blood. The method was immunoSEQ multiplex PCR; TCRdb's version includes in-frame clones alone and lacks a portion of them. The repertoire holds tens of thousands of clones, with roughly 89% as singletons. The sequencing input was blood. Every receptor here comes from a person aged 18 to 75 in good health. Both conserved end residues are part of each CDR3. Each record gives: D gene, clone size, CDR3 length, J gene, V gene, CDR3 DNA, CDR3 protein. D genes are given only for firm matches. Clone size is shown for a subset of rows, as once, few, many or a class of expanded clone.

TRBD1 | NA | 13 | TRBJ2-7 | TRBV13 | TGTGCCAGCAGCTTCCAGGGGGTCTACGAGCAGTACTTC | CASSFQGVYEQYF
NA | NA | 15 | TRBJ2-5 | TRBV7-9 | TGTGCCAGCAGCCATTCCCGAATTCGGTGGGAGACCCAGTACTTC | CASSHSRIRWETQYF
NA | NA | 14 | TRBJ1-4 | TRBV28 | TGTGCCAGCAGTTCGGCAGGGCTCTTGGAAAAACTGTTTTTT | CASSSAGLLEKLFF
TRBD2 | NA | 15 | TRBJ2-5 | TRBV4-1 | TGCGCCAGCAGGCACCGGGGACTAATTGGAGAGACCCAGTACTTC | CASRHRGLIGETQYF
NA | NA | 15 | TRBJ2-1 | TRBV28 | TGTGCCAGCAGTTTAGCGCAGGTCTCCTACAATGAGCAGTTCTTC | CASSLAQVSYNEQFF
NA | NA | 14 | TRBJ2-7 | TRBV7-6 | TGTGCCAGCAGCGCACGGCGAGAGTCCTACGAGCAGTACTTC | CASSARRESYEQYF
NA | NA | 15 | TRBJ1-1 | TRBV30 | TGTGCCTGGGGGGGCCTCAACCCCTCAGGGTCTGAAGCTTTCTTT | CAWGGLNPSGSEAFF
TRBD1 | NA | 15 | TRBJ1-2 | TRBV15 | TGTGCCACCAGCAGAGATCGGACAGGGGTTGAGGGCTACACCTTC | CATSRDRTGVEGYTF
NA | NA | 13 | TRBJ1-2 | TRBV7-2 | TGTGCCAGCAGCTCTCGGGACCCCAGGGGCTACACCTTC | CASSSRDPRGYTF
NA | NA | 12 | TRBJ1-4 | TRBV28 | TGTGCCAGTACAGGGTTGGGTGAAAAACTGTTTTTT | CASTGLGEKLFF
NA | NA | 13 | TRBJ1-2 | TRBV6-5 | TGTGCCAGCAGAGGACCTACACCCTATGGCTACACCTTC | CASRGPTPYGYTF
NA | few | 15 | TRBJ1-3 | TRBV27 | TGTGCCAGCAGTTACTCCTCCAACCCTGGAAACACCATATATTTT | CASSYSSNPGNTIYF
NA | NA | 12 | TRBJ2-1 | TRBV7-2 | TGTGCCAGCAGCTTCAGGGTTAATGAGCAGTTCTTC | CASSFRVNEQFF
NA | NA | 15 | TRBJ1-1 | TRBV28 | TGTGCCAGCACTATCCTCCGGGGGGCGCGCACTGAAGCTTTCTTT | CASTILRGARTEAFF
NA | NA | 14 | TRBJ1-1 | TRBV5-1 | TGCGCCAGCAGCTTCCTGGACATACGCACTGAAGCTTTCTTT | CASSFLDIRTEAFF
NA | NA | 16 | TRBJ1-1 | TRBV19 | TGTGCCAGTAGTCTGTGGCAGGGGATAGGTGGCACTGAAGCTTTCTTT | CASSLWQGIGGTEAFF
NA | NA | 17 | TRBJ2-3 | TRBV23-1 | TGCGCCAGCAGCGGAGACCCTCCGGGACAAAGCACAGATACGCAGTATTTT | CASSGDPPGQSTDTQYF
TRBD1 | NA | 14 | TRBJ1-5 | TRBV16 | TGTGCCAGCAGCCGGGGACAGCCCAATCAGCCCCAGCATTTT | CASSRGQPNQPQHF
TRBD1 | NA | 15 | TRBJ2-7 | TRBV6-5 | TGTGCCAGCAGGCAGACAGGGGATCCCACCTACGAGCAGTACTTC | CASRQTGDPTYEQYF
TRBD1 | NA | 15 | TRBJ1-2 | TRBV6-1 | TGTGCCAGCAGCTCCTCGACAGGGGGGGACTATGGCTACACCTTC | CASSSSTGGDYGYTF
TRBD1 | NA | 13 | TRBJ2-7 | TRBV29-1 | TGCAGCGTCGGGACAGGGGCCAACGGAGAGCAGTACTTC | CSVGTGANGEQYF
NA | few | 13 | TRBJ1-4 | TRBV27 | TGTGCCAGCAGTCGGCGAGAAAATGAAAAACTGTTTTTT | CASSRRENEKLFF
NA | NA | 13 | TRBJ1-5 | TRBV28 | TGTGCCAGCAGTGGAAGCCTCATCGGCCCCCAGCATTTT | CASSGSLIGPQHF
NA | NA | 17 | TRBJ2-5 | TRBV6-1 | TGTGCCAGCAGTGGTCGGGCTAGCGCATGGGGTGGAGAGACCCAGTACTTC | CASSGRASAWGGETQYF
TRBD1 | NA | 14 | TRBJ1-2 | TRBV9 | TGTGCCAGCAGCGTAGGGACAGGTGGTTATGGCTACACCTTC | CASSVGTGGYGYTF
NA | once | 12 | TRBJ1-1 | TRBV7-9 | TGTGCCAGCAGCTTTTCCGGGGAGGAAGCTTTCTTT | CASSFSGEEAFF
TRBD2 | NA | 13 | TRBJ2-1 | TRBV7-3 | TGTGCCAGCAGCCCGGGACTACCCAATGAGCAGTTCTTC | CASSPGLPNEQFF
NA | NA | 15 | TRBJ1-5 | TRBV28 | TGTGCCAGCAGTTTGTCCAAGGGGCGCAATCAGCCCCAGCATTTT | CASSLSKGRNQPQHF
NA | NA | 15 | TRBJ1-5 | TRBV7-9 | TGTGCCAGCAGCCAGGCTGTTGATGGGAATCAGCCCCAGCATTTT | CASSQAVDGNQPQHF
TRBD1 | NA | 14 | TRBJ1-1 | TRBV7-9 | TGTGCCAGCAGTCCAGGGGGTACGGACACTGAAGCTTTCTTT | CASSPGGTDTEAFF
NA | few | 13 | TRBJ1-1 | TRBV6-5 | TGTGCCAGCACCCGCTTACCTGGCACTGAAGCTTTCTTT | CASTRLPGTEAFF
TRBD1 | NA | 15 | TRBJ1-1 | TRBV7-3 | TGTGCCAGCAGCCCCGGGACAGGGGCAAACACTGAAGCTTTCTTT | CASSPGTGANTEAFF
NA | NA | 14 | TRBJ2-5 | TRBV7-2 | TGTGCCAGCAGCCCTCCTACAGGTCCTTGGGCCCAGTACTTC | CASSPPTGPWAQYF
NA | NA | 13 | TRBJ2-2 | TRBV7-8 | TGTGCCAGCAGCTCCGGAATTACCGGGGAGCTGTTTTTT | CASSSGITGELFF
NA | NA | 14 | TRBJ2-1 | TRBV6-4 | TGTGCCAGCAGTGAGAGCGGCTCCTACAATGAGCAGTTCTTC | CASSESGSYNEQFF
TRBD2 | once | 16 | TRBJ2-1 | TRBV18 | TGTGCCAGCTCACCAACCGGGACTAGCGGGGACAATGAGCAGTTCTTC | CASSPTGTSGDNEQFF
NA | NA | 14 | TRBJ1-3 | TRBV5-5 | TGTGCCAGTTGGGGAGGGAACTCTGGAAACACCATATATTTT | CASWGGNSGNTIYF
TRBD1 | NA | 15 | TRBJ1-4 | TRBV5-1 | TGCGCCAGCAGCCTAGGACAGGTCAATAATGAAAAACTGTTTTTT | CASSLGQVNNEKLFF
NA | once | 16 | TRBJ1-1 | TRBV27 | TGTGCCAGCAGTCGCACCTCCGGGACGGTGAACACTGAAGCTTTCTTT | CASSRTSGTVNTEAFF
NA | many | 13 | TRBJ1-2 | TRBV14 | TGTGCCAGCAGCAACTACAGGGAGTATGGCTACACCTTC | CASSNYREYGYTF
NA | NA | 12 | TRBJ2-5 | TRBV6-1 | TGTGCCAGCACTCTACCAGGGGAGACCCAGTACTTC | CASTLPGETQYF
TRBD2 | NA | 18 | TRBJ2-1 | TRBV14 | TGTGCCAGCAGCCAAGTATTCGGGAGGGGACTAGTTCGGGATGAGCAGTTCTTC | CASSQVFGRGLVRDEQFF
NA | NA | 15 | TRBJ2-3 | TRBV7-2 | TGTGCCAGCACCCCGTGGGTAGCGGTCACAGATACGCAGTATTTT | CASTPWVAVTDTQYF
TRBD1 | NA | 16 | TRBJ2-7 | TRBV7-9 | TGTGCCAGCAGCTTTACCGGGACAGGGGAAAGGTACGAGCAGTACTTC | CASSFTGTGERYEQYF
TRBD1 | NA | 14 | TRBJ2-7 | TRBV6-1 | TGTGCCAGCAGTGAGTACAGGGGCTCCTACGAGCAGTACTTC | CASSEYRGSYEQYF
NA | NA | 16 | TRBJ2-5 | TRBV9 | TGTGCCAGCAGCGTAGGCACGGTGCTCGACCAAGAGACCCAGTACTTC | CASSVGTVLDQETQYF
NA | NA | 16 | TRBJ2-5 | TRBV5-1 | TGCGCCAGCAGCACCAACTTAGTAGCGCTCGGGGAGACCCAGTACTTC | CASSTNLVALGETQYF
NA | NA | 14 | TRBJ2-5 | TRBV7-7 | TGTGCTAGCAGCGCCCACCCTCGAGAGGAGACCCAGTACTTC | CASSAHPREETQYF
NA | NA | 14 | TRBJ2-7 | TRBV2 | TGTGCCAGCAGCCGGGACATCGTCCGTCAGGAGCAGTACTTC | CASSRDIVRQEQYF
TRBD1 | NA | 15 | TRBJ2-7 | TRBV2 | TGTGCCAGCAGCTACTCTGACAGGGCTTCATACGAGCAGTACTTC | CASSYSDRASYEQYF
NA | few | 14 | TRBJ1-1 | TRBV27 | TGTGCCAGCAGTTTTCCGGGGGGCCACACTGAAGCTTTCTTT | CASSFPGGHTEAFF
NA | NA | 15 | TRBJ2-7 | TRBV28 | TGTGCCAGCAGTTTCTCGACAGGTCGGGTCCACGAGCAGTACTTC | CASSFSTGRVHEQYF
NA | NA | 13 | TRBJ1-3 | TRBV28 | TGTGCCAGCAGTTTAGGAGGTGGAAACACCATATATTTT | CASSLGGGNTIYF
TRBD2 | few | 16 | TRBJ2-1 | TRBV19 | TGTGCCAGTAGTAAGTCAGGACTAGCGGGATACAATGAGCAGTTCTTC | CASSKSGLAGYNEQFF
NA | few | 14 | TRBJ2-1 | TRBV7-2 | TGTGCCAGCAGACGTCGACCCGGCCCACATGAGCAGTTCTTC | CASRRRPGPHEQFF
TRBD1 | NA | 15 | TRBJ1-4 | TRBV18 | TGTGCCAGCTCAGGGACAGGCGAAACTAATGAAAAACTGTTTTTT | CASSGTGETNEKLFF
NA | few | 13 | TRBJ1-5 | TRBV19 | TGTGCCAGTAGTGAACAGGGTAATCAGCCCCAGCATTTT | CASSEQGNQPQHF
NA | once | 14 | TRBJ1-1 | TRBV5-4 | TGTGCCAGCAGCTTGGTTAGGGGGGACACTGAAGCTTTCTTT | CASSLVRGDTEAFF
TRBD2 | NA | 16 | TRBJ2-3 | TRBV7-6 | TGTGCCAGCAGCTTAGGGAACCGACTAGCGGGAGATACGCAGTATTTT | CASSLGNRLAGDTQYF